This T cell receptor beta chain was retrieved from a study of cytomegalovirus exposure and HLA in healthy donors. General study findings and limits: It was confirmed in vitro that a few of the CMV-associated chains were specific for CMV antigens. Cytomegalovirus status was reportedly diagnosed by the classifier with high specificity and sensitivity. One cluster of highly shared sequence variants probably arose as a sequencing artifact. Cytomegalovirus-associated status was assigned to about 160 TCR beta chains.

A note on this clone: Its cognate antigen is unknown.

CDR1 and CDR2 (germline): SGHDT, YYEEEE. The CDR3 runs to 15 residues. With V trimmed by 4 bases and J by 3 bases, 7 bases remained unmatched. Primers: 60 Vbeta forward and 13 Jbeta reverse. Assay: immunoSEQ multiplex PCR; the TCRdb copy retains only in-frame clones and omits some. The repertoire consists of 200,000 to 250,000 clones, with about 85% occurring once and the leading ten covering about 0.25%. Sequenced sample: PBMCs. V and J are TRBV5-6 and TRBJ2-1; 7 bases map to TRBD2. This TCR was sampled from a girl aged 2 to 10 in good health and CMV-seronegative. In DNA form, the CDR3 reads TGTGCCAGCAGCAACCGGGACTACAGCTACAATGAGCAGTTCTTC. It is translated as CASSNRDYSYNEQFF.